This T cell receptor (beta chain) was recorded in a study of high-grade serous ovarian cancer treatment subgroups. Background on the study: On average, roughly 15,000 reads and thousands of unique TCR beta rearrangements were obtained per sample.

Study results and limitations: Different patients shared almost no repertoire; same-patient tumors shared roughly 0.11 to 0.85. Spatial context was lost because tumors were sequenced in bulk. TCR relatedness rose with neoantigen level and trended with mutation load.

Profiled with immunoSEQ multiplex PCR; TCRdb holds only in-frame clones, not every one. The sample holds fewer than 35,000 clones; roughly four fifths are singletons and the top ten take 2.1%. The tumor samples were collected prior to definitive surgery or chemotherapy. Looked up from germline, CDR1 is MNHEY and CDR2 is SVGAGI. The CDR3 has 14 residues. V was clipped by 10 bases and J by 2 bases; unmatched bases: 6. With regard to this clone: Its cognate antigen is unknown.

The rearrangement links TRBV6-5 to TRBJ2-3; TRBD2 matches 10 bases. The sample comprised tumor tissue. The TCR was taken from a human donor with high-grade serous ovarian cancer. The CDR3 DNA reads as TGTGCCACAAAAAGCGGGAGGGTCACAGATACGCAGTATTTT. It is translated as CATKSGRVTDTQYF.